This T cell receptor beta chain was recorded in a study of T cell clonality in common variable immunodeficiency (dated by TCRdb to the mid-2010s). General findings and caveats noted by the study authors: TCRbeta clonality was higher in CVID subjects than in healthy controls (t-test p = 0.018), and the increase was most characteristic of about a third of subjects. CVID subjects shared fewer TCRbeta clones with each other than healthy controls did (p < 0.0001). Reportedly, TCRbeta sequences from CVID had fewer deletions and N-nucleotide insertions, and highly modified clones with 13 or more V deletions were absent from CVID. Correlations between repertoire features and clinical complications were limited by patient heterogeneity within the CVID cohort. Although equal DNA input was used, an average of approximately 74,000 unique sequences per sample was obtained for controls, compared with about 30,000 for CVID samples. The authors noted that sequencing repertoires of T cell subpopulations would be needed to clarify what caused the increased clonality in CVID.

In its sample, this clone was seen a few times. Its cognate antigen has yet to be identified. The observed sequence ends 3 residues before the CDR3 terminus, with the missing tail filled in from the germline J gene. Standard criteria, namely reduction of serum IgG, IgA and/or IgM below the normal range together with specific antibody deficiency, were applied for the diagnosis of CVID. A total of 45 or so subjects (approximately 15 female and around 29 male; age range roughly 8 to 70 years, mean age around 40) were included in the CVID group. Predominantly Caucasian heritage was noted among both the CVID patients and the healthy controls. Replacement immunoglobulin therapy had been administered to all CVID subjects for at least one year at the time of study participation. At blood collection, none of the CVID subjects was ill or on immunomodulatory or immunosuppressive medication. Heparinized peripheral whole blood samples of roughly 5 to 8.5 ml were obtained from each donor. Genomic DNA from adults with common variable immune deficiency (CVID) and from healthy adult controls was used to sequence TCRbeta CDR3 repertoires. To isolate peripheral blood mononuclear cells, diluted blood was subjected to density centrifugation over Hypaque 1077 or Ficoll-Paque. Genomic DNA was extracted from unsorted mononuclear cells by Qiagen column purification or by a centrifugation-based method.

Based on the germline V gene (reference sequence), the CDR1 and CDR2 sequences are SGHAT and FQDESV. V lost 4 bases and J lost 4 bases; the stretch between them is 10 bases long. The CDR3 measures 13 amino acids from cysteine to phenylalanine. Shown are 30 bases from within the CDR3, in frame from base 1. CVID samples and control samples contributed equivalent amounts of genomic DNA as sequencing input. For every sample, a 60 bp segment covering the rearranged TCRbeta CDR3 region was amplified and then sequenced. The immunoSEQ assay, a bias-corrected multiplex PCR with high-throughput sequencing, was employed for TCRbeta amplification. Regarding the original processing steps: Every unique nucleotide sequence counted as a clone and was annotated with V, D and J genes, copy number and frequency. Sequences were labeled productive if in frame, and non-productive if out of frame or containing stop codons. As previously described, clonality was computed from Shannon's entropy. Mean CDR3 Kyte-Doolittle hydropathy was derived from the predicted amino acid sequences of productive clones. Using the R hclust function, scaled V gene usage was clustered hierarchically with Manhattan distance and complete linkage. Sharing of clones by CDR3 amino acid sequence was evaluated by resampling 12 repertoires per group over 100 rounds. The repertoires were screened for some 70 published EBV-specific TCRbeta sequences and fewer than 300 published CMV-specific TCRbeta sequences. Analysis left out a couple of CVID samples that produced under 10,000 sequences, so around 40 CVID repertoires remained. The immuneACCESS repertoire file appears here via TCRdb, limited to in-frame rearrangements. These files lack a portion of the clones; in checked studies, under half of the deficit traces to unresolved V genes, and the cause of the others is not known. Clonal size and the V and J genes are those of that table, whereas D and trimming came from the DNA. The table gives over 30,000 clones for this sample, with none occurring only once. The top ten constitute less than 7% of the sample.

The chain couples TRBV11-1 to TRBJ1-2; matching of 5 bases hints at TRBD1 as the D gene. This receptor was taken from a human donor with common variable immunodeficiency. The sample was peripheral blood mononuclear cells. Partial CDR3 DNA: TGTGCCAGCAGCTCCTCGGGGGGCTATGGC. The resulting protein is CASSSSGGYG. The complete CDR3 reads CASSSSGGYGYTF.